This TCR beta chain was identified during a study of shared clonotypes between healthy human individuals (dated by TCRdb to 2018 to 2021). About the investigation overall: Three men and two women, aged 18 to 49 years, made up the cohort. To estimate repertoire size and how much clonotype sharing occurs between individuals, the study deeply sequenced the blood TCR repertoires of roughly 5 healthy adults. To increase sequencing depth and limit assay-specific biases, different laboratories used diverse techniques to prepare libraries and sequence TCR repertoires. Leukapheresis yielded between about 0.85 and 10 billion PBMCs per donor. For each donor, three plates each were used for CD4 naive and CD4 memory, two plates were used for CD8 naive, and one plate was used for CD8 memory.

As to this clone: What antigen it recognizes has not been identified. No per-base quality is available; no much larger clone lies one base away.

Using the deep immunoSEQ assay, TCR CDR3 regions were amplified from genomic DNA by multiplex PCR. Extracted genomic DNA from each cell subset was distributed evenly across all wells of several immunoSEQ 96-well plates, and each plate was treated as a replicate. Each replicate PCR for sorted subsets received about 0.2 ug genomic DNA, equal to tens of thousands of T cell genomes. Purified libraries were quantified with a Qubit 3.0 fluorometer, sized on a Bioanalyzer 2100, and re-quantified with the KAPA Library Quantification kit. Every immunoSEQ 96-well plate was sequenced on a separate single-read 150-cycle Illumina NextSeq 550 flow cell. The paper's processing steps were these. Because only junctional sequences without quality scores were contained in the immunoSEQ output, filtering matching that applied to full-length reads could not be performed. To assign V/J genes and CDR3, sequences were annotated against IMGT germline references using PyIR, a Python wrapper for IgBLAST v1.9. Reads were filtered out if the reads had weak V/J assignments (E-value above 1e-6), no CDR3, stop codons, out-of-frame junctions, or ambiguous translated residues. V3J clonotypes were defined as sequences sharing the same inferred V gene, J gene, and CDR3 amino acid sequence. Percentage overlap between repertoires was computed as shared unique clonotypes divided by the size of the smaller repertoire. RTK rarefaction, the Chao1 estimator, and Recon v2.1 estimates of unobserved clonotypes were used to assess repertoire richness. Generation probabilities for all TCRbeta clonotypes obtained by the gDNA method from a few donors were computed using OLGA. TCRdb re-hosts the immuneACCESS table, in-frame sequences only. Its copies lack some clones; in the studies checked, an unresolved V gene accounts for under half of them, and the cause for the rest is not known. V and J calls and clone size are given by that table; D and trimming were obtained from the DNA. The sample table lists about 700,000 clones, 90% to 95% of them with a count of one. Of the sample, nearly 25% is held by the ten largest clones.

The investigation overall reported the following: Sampling was restricted to blood, and TCR repertoires in tissue are likely to differ from TCR repertoires in blood. Estimated clonotype richness was generally larger for naive than for memory subsets. Pairwise subsampling led to the expectation that sequencing depth would affect the degree of clonotype sharing among donors. Compared with non-shared clonotypes, clonotypes shared by all four sorted-subset donors had higher generation probabilities. Incomplete sequencing was indicated by rarefaction of sorted-subset datasets, despite the large sequencing depth. The small number of donors limited the genetic and exposure-history diversity represented. When a few donors were compared, the shared fraction of clonotypes was about 5.4% for naive CD4, over 3% for naive CD8, roughly 2.5% for memory CD4, and less than 0.45% for memory CD8.

CD8 naive samples were obtained by positive selection for CCR7 among CD45RO-negative cells, yielding a CD45RA+CCR7+ population from which TemRA cells were excluded. Healthy HIV-negative adults with no recently reported acute infections or vaccinations were included as donors. Every donor was a Caucasian adult living in Nashville, Tennessee, USA. Blood was collected by leukapheresis, and PBMCs were isolated by Ficoll-Histopaque density gradient centrifugation and then cryopreserved in liquid nitrogen vapor phase. Analytical flow cytometry was used to check the purity and quantity of each magnetically sorted T cell population. Each sorted fraction had its genomic DNA isolated and then quantified by UV absorbance on a Nanodrop 2000c. CDR1 and CDR2 are drawn from the germline V gene: SGDLS, YYNGEE. Reading from cysteine to phenylalanine, the CDR3 counts 15 amino acids. The DNA shown is the 45-base CDR3, in frame from base 1. V is clipped by 3 bases and J by 3 bases, and the sequence between their germline boundaries is 15 bases long.

This receptor was taken from a man aged 25-45 years in good health. The sequence joins TRBV9 to TRBJ2-5; no D gene call is confident. The sample comprised naive CD8+ T cells sorted from blood. Per the publication, the cell subset or site label means: CD45RA+CCR7+. In nucleotide form, the sequence is TGTGCCAGCAGCGCCAGATCCGTTAGAGAAGAGACCCAGTACTTC. It encodes CASSARSVREETQYF.